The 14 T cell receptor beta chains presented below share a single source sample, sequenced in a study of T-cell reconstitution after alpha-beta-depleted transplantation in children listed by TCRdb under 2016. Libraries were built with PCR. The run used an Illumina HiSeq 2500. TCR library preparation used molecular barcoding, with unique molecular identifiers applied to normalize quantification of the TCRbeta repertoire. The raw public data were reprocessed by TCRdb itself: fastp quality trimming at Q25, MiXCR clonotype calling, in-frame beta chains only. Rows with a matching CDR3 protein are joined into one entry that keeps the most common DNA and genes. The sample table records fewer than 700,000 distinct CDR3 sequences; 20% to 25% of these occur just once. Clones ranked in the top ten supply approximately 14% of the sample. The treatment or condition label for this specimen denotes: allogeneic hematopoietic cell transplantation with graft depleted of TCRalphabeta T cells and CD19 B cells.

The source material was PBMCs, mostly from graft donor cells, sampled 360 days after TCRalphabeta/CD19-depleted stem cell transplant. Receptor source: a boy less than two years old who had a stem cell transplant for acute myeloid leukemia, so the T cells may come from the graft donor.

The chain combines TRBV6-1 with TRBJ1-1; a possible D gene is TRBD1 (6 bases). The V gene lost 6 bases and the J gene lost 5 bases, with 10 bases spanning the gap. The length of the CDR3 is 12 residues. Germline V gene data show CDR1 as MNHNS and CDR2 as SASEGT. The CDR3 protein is CASRTGRTEAFF. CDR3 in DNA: TGTGCCAGCAGAACAGGGAGGACTGAAGCTTTCTTT.

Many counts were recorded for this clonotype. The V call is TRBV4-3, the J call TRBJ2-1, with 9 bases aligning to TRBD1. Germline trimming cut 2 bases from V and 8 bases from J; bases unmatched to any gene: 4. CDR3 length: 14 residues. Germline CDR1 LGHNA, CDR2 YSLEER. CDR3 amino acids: CASSQYRGRDEQFF. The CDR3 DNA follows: TGCGCCAGCAGCCAATACAGGGGGCGGGATGAGCAGTTCTTC.

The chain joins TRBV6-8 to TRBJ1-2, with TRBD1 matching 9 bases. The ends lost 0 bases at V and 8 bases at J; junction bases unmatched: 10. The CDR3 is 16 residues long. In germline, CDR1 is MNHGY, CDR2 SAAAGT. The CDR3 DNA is TGTGCCAGCAGTTACTCGGCGGACAGGGGAGTTGGAGGCTACACCTTC. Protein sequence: CASSYSADRGVGGYTF.

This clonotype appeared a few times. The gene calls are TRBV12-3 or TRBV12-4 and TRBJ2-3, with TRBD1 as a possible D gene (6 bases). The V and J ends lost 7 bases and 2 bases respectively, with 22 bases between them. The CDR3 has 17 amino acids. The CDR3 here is CASTPTGSGFATDTQYF. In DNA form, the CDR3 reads TGTGCCAGCACGCCCACAGGGTCAGGTTTCGCCACAGATACGCAGTATTTT.

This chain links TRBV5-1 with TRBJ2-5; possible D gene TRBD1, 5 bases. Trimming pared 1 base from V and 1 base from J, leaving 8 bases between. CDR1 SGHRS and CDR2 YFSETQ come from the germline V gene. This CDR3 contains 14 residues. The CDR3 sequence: CASSLTDIQETQYF. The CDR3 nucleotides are TGCGCCAGCAGCTTGACGGACATCCAAGAGACCCAGTACTTC.

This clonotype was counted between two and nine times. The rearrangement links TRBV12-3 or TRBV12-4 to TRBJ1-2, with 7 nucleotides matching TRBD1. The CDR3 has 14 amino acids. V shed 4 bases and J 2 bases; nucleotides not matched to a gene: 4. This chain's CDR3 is CASSWGTENYGYTF. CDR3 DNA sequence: TGTGCCAGCAGTTGGGGGACAGAAAACTATGGCTACACCTTC.

The CDR3 DNA follows: TGTGCCAGCAGCCCGCGAGGAGTAACGAACACCGGGGAGCTGTTTTTT. Its translation is CASSPRGVTNTGELFF. The rearrangement uses TRBV11-2 and TRBJ2-2; D is unclear. This CDR3 region has 16 residues. Trimming removed 5 bases from V and 0 bases from J, with 13 bases in between. CDR1 is SGHAT and CDR2 is FQNNGV in the germline V gene.

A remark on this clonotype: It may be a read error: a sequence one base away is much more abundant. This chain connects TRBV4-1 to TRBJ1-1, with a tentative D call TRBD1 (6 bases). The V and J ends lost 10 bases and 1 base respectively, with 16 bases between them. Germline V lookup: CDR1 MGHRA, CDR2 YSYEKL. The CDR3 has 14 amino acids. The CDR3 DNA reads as TGCGCCACCCGGGACAATTCTAAGAACACTGAAGCTTTCTTT. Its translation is CATRDNSKNTEAFF.

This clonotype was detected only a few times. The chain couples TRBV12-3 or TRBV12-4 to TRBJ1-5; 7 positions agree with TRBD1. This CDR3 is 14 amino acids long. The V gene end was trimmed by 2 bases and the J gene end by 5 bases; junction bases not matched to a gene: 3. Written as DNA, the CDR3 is TGTGCCAGCAGTTTACGACAGGGCTATCAGCCCCAGCATTTT. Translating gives CASSLRQGYQPQHF.

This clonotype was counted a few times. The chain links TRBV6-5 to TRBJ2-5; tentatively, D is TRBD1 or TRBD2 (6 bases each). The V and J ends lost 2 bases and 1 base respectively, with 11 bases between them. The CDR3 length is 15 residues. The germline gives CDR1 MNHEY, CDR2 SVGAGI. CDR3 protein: CASSYEGGPQETQYF. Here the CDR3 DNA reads TGTGCCAGCAGTTACGAAGGGGGGCCCCAAGAGACCCAGTACTTC.

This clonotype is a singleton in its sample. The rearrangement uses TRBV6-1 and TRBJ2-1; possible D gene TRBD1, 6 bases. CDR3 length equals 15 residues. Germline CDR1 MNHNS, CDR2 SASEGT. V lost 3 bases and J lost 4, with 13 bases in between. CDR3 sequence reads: CASSDTGLTYNEQFF. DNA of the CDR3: TGTGCCAGCAGTGACACAGGGCTGACATACAATGAGCAGTTCTTC.

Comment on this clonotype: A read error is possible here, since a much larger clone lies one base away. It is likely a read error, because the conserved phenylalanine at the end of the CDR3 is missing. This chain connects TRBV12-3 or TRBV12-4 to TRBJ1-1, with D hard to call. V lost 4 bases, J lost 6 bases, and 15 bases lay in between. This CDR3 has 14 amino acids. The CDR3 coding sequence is TGTGCCAGCAGTTCACTCCTATCCCCCGCTGAAGCTTTCTAT. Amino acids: CASSSLLSPAEAFY.

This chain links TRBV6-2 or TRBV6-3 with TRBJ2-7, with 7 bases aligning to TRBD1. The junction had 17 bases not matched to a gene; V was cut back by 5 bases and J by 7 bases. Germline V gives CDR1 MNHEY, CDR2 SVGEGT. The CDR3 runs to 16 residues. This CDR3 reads CASSLPFGTVGEEQYF. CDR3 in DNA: TGTGCCAGCAGTCTTCCGTTCGGGACAGTAGGAGAAGAGCAGTACTTC.

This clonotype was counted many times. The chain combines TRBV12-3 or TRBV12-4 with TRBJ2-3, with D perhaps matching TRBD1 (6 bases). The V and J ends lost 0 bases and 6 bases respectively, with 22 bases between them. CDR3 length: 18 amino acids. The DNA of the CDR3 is TGTGCCAGCAGTTTAGCGGGACACTGGGATCCCGAGGAGGATACGCAGTATTTT. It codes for CASSLAGHWDPEEDTQYF.